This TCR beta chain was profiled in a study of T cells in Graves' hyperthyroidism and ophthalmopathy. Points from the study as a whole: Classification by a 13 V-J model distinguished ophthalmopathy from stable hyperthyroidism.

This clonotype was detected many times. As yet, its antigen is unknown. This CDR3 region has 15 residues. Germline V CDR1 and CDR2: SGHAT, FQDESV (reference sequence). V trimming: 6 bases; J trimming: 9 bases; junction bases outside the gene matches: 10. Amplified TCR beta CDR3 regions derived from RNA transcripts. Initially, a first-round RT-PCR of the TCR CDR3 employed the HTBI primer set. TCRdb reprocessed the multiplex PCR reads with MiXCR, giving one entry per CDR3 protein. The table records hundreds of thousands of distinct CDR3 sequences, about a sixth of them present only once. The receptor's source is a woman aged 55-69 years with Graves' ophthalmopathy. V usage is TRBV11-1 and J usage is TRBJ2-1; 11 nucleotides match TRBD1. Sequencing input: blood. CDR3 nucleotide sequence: TGTGCCAGCAGTTTAATAGGACAGGGGGCGACTGAGCAGTTCTTC. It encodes CASSLIGQGATEQFF. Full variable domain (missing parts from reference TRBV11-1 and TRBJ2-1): EAEVAQSPRYKITEKSQAVAFWCDPISGHATLYWYRQILGQGPELLVQFQDESVVDDSQLPKDRFSAERLKGVDSTLKIQPAELGDSAMYLCASSLIGQGATEQFFGPGTRLTVL.